These T cell receptor beta chains were read from a single sample in a study of CD8 T cells in Susac syndrome. Using its own MiXCR run on the immunoSEQ multiplex PCR reads, TCRdb lists one record per CDR3 protein. This sample has under 55,000 distinct CDR3 sequences; 93% occur once, and the top ten carry about 0.51%. Sequenced sample: CD8+ T cells from PBMCs. The receptor source for this set is a human donor with multiple sclerosis. Each CDR3 is given with its conserved first and last residue. D genes are given only for firm matches.

>TRBJ2-5|.|TRBV27
CASRETGGQETQYF
>TRBJ1-1|.|TRBV4-1
CASSQASIGSTEAFF
>TRBJ2-5|TRBD2|TRBV11-2
CASRGAGYSQETQYF
>TRBJ1-1|.|TRBV4-3
CASSQAMGGFRAFF
>TRBJ2-3|.|TRBV11-2
CASSPPRDQNTDTQYF
>TRBJ2-1|.|TRBV27
CASSLIGFDEQFF
>TRBJ2-1|TRBD1|TRBV7-9
CASSLGQGAYNEQFF
>TRBJ1-5|.|TRBV6-2/TRBV6-3
CATSLAGPQHF
>TRBJ1-1|TRBD1|TRBV5-4
CASSLKIAAGGKDTEAFF
>TRBJ1-2|TRBD1|TRBV7-9
CASSPTGTGVSGYTF
>TRBJ2-7|TRBD1|TRBV20-1
CSARGQQGPDSYEQYF
>TRBJ2-2|.|TRBV12-3/TRBV12-4
CASSLRIDIHGELFF
>TRBJ1-2|TRBD1|TRBV20-1
CSARPAGGYGYTF
>TRBJ2-7|.|TRBV5-6
CASSFKTDYEQYF
>TRBJ1-6|.|TRBV12-3/TRBV12-4
CASSPVGGKGSPLHF
>TRBJ2-7|TRBD1|TRBV19
CASSGRAGGSYEQYF
>TRBJ1-1|.|TRBV30
CAWSVLRGYAEAFF
>TRBJ1-1|.|TRBV4-1
CASSQGGPEAFF
>TRBJ1-4|.|TRBV4-1
CASSQERIGPGWEKLFF
>TRBJ1-6|.|TRBV11-2
CASTLTVSNSPLHF
>TRBJ1-1|.|TRBV7-9
CASSLGSASNTEAFF
>TRBJ2-3|TRBD1|TRBV6-1
CASSDFGTGSEADTQYF
>TRBJ2-7|TRBD1|TRBV5-1
CASSPDRASYEQYF
>TRBJ1-1|.|TRBV30
CAWRNRNAYEAFF
>TRBJ1-4|.|TRBV2
CASRETGERTNEKLFF
>TRBJ1-6|.|TRBV27
CASSFGLTGASLHF
>TRBJ2-7|.|TRBV29-1
CSVSGDYEQYF
>TRBJ2-1|TRBD2|TRBV7-9
CASSQPGLAGDDEQFF